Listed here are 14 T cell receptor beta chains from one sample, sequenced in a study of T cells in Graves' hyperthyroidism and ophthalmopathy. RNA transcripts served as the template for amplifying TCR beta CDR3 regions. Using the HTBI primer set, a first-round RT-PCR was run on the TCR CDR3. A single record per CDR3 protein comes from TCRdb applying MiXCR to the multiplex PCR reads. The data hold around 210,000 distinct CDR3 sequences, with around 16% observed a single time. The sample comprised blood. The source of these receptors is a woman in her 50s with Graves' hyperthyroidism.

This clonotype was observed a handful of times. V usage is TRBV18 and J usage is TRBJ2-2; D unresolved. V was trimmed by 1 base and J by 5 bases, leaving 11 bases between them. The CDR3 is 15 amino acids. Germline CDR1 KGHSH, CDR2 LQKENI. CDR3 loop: CASSPQTLRTGELFF. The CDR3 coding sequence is TGTGCCAGCTCACCACAAACTCTCCGGACCGGGGAGCTGTTTTTT.

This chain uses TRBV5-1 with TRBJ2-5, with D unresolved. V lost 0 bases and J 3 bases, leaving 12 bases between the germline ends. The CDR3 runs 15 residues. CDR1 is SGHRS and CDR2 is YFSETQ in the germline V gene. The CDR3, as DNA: TGCGCCAGCAGCTTGGTAGCCAGGTCCGAAGAGACCCAGTACTTC. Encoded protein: CASSLVARSEETQYF.

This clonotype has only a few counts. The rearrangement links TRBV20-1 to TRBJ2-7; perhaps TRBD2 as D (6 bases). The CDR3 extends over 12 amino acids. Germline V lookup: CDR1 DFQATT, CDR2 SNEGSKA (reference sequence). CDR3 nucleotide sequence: TGCGGGATTTTTAGCGGACCCTACGAGCAGTACTTC. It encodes CGIFSGPYEQYF.

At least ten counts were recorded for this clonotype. The CDR3 region has the DNA TGCAGCGTAGGGACAGCTGACTATGGCTACACCTTC. This gives the protein CSVGTADYGYTF. V is TRBV29-1 and J is TRBJ1-2; 7 nucleotides match TRBD1. V dropped 6 bases and J dropped 3; count of bases not matched to a gene: 4. The CDR3 spans 12 residues. The germline CDR1 and CDR2 sequences are SQVTM and ANQGSEA.

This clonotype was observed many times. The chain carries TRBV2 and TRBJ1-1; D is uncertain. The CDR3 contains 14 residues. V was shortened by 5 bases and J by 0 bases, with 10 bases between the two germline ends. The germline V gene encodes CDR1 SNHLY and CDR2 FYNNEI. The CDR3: CASSKDLMNTEAFF. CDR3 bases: TGTGCCAGCAGTAAGGACTTGATGAACACTGAAGCTTTCTTT.

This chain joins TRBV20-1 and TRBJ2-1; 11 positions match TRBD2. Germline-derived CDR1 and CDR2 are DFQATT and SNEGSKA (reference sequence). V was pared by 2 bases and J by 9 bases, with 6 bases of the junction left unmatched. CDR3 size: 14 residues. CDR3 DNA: TGCAGTGCTAGACCAGGACTAGCGGGTGGTGAGCAGTTCTTC. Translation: CSARPGLAGGEQFF.

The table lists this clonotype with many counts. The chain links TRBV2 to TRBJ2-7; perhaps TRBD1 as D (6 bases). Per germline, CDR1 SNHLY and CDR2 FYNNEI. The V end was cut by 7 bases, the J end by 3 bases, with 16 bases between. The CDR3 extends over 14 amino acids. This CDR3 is CASTDPRDIYEQYF. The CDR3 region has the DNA TGTGCCAGCACCGACCCCCGGGACATCTACGAGCAGTACTTC.

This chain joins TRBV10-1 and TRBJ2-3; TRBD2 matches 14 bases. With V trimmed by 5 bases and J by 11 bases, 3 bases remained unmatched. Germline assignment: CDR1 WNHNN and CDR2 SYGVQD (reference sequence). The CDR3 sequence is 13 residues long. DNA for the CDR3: TGCGCCAGCAGTCCTGGACTAGCGGGAGGGCAGTATTTT. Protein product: CASSPGLAGGQYF.

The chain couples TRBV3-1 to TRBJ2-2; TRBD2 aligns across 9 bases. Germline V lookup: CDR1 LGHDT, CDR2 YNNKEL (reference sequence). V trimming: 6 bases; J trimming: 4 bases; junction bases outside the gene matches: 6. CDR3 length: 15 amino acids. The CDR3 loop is CASRDTSGRTGELFF. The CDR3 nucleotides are TGTGCCAGCAGGGATACTAGCGGGCGCACCGGGGAGCTGTTTTTT.

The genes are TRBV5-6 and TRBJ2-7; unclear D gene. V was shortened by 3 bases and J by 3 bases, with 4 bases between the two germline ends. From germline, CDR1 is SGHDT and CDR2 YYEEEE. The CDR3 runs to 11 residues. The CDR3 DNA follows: TGTGCCAGCAGCTATGACTACGAGCAGTACTTC. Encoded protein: CASSYDYEQYF.

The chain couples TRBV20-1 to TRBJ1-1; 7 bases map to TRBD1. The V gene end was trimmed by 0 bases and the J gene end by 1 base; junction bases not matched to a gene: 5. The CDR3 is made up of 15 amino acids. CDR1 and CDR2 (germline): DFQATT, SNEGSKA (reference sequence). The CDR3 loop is CSARDRNRGNTEAFF. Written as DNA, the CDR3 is TGCAGTGCTAGAGATCGGAACAGGGGGAACACTGAAGCTTTCTTT.

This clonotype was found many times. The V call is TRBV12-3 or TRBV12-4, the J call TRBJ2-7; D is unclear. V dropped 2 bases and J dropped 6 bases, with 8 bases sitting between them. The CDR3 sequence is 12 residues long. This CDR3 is CASSLWHLEQYF. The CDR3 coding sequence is TGTGCCAGCAGTTTATGGCACCTCGAGCAGTACTTC.

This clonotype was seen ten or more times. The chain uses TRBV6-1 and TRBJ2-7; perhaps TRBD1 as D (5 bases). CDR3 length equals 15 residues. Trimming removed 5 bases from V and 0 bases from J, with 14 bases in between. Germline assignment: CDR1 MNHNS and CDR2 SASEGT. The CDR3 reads CASSTIGAVSYEQYF. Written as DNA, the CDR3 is TGTGCCAGCAGTACTATTGGGGCAGTCTCCTACGAGCAGTACTTC.

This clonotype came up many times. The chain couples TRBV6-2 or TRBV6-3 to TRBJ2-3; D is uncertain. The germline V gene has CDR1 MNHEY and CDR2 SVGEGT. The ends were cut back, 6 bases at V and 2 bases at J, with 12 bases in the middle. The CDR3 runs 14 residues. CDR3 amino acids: CASSRSRNTDTQYF. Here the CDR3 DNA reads TGTGCCAGCAGCCGCTCGCGGAACACAGATACGCAGTATTTT.